The 2 T cell receptor beta chains below all came from one sample that was sequenced in a study of graft-versus-host responses after intestinal transplantation. Profiled with immunoSEQ multiplex PCR; TCRdb holds only in-frame clones, not every one. The profile shows roughly 110,000 clones, approximately 86% of them singletons. Antigen specificity for these receptors is unknown. The specimen comprised unstimulated CD4+ T cells sorted from spleen or lymph node cells, sampled before transplant. The source of these receptors is a human donor who was the organ donor for an intestinal transplant.

The chain links TRBV4-1 to TRBJ1-6; D ambiguous. The CDR3 is 18 amino acids. Trimming removed 0 bases from V and 4 bases from J, with 16 bases in between. CDR1 is MGHRA and CDR2 is YSYEKL in the germline V gene. CDR3 bases: TGCGCCAGCAGCCAAGATTTTTCGTACTGGCAATATAATTCACCCCTCCACTTT. Translated, it gives CASSQDFSYWQYNSPLHF.

The chain is built from TRBV11-2 and TRBJ1-2; TRBD1 might be the D (6 bases). Germline lookup yields CDR1 SGHAT and CDR2 FQNNGV. The CDR3 is made up of 13 amino acids. The V and J ends lost 7 bases and 6 bases respectively, with 15 bases between them. CDR3 protein: CASTLGGADGYTF. The CDR3 nucleotides are TGTGCCAGCACCCTAGGGGGGGCGGATGGCTACACCTTC.